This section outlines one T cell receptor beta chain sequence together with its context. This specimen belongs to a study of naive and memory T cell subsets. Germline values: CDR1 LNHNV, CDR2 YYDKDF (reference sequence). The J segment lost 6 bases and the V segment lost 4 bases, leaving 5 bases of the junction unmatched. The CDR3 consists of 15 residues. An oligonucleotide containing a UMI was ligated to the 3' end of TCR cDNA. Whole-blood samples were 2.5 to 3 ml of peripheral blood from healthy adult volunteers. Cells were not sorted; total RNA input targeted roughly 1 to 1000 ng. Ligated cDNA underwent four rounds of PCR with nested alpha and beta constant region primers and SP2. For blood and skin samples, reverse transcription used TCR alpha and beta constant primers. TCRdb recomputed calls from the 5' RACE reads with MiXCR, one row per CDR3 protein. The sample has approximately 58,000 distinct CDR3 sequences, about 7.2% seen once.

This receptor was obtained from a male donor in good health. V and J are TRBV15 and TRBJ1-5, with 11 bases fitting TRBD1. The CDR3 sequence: CATSNPDRGLQPQHF. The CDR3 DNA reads TGTGCCACCAGCAACCCGGACAGGGGGCTTCAGCCCCAGCATTTT.